This T cell receptor (beta chain) is drawn from a study of T cell responses to AZD1222 COVID-19 vaccine. About this clone itself: Its antigen is still unknown.

Libraries were prepared by immunoSEQ multiplex PCR; TCRdb keeps only in-frame clonotypes and omits some of them. Of around 210,000 clones in the sample, about 95% were seen once. In germline, CDR1 is MDHEN, CDR2 SYDVKM. This CDR3 comprises 12 residues. The germline V and J ends were trimmed by 7 bases and 1 base, with 7 bases remaining between them. Study observations and caveats: Mostly white British, mostly female donors; authors suggested clonal diversity may be underestimated.

The receptor's source is an adult who received the MenACWY meningococcal vaccine as a control. The sequenced sample was peripheral blood, obtained 28 days after the second dose of the MenACWY control vaccine. The chain links TRBV28 to TRBJ1-1, with no clear D. In nucleotides, the CDR3 is TGTGCCAGCATCGAAGGGAACACTGAAGCTTTCTTT. Protein sequence: CASIEGNTEAFF.